Listed below are T cell receptor beta chains from one sample, sequenced in a study of blood T cell repertoires in COVID-19. The assay was immunoSEQ multiplex PCR, and TCRdb's table has in-frame clones only and misses some. The sample includes 55,000 to 70,000 clones, 78% seen only once; the top ten take 4.9%. The sample taken for sequencing was peripheral blood. Receptor source: a human donor in a cohort sampled during active COVID-19. CDR3s include the opening cysteine and the closing phenylalanine or tryptophan. A D gene is named only where the DNA matches it firmly. Clone size is shown for a subset of rows, as once, few, many or a class of expanded clone.

d_gene	j_gene	v_gene	abundance	CDR3aa	CDR3nt
TRBD2	TRBJ2-7	TRBV2	NA	CASNSGGGPNSREQYF	TGTGCCAGCAACTCGGGGGGGGGCCCTAACTCTCGGGAGCAGTACTTC
NA	TRBJ1-5	TRBV4-3	NA	CASSQDVRFRGNQPQHF	TGCGCCAGCAGCCAAGATGTTAGATTTCGGGGGAATCAGCCCCAGCATTTT
NA	TRBJ2-1	TRBV6-4	NA	CASSRGAGNEQFF	TGTGCCAGCAGCCGGGGGGCCGGTAATGAGCAGTTCTTC
TRBD1	TRBJ1-2	TRBV7-8	NA	CASSPDRGYGYTF	TGTGCCAGCAGCCCTGACAGGGGCTATGGCTACACCTTC
NA	TRBJ1-1	TRBV27	few	CASSFDRGWMNTEAFF	TGTGCCAGCAGTTTCGATCGGGGGTGGATGAACACTGAAGCTTTCTTT
NA	TRBJ2-7	TRBV18	few	CASSPPGTPTYEQYF	TGTGCCAGCTCACCGCCCGGGACACCCACCTACGAGCAGTACTTC
NA	TRBJ1-2	TRBV3-1/TRBV3-2	NA	CASSQGSINYGYTF	TGTGCCAGCAGCCAAGGTTCTATTAACTATGGCTACACCTTC
NA	TRBJ2-7	TRBV7-2	NA	CASSFGGGAYEQYF	TGTGCCAGCAGCTTCGGGGGAGGAGCCTACGAGCAGTACTTC
TRBD2	TRBJ2-3	TRBV6-4	few	CASSDSTSGGGDTQYF	TGTGCCAGCAGTGACTCGACTAGCGGGGGGGGAGATACGCAGTATTTT
NA	TRBJ1-4	TRBV19	NA	CASSTYRVTNEKLFF	TGTGCCAGTAGTACCTACAGGGTAACTAATGAAAAACTGTTTTTT
NA	TRBJ1-2	TRBV19	once	CASSIDLLVAEYGYTF	TGTGCCAGTAGTATAGATCTATTAGTGGCGGAATATGGCTACACCTTC
TRBD1	TRBJ1-2	TRBV5-1	NA	CASRWDRDHYGYTF	TGCGCCAGCAGATGGGACAGGGACCACTATGGCTACACCTTC
TRBD1	TRBJ1-2	TRBV2	NA	CASSEVQGISGYTF	TGTGCCAGCAGTGAAGTACAGGGGATTAGTGGCTACACCTTC
NA	TRBJ2-7	TRBV6-5	NA	CASSSLSYEQYF	TGTGCCAGCAGCTCCCTCTCCTACGAGCAGTACTTC
TRBD1	TRBJ1-1	TRBV5-8	NA	CASSYRDRLNTEAFF	TGTGCCAGCAGCTACAGGGACAGGCTAAACACTGAAGCTTTCTTT
NA	TRBJ2-3	TRBV6-5	NA	CASSLRRGPTDTQYF	TGTGCCAGCAGTTTGCGGCGGGGGCCCACAGATACGCAGTATTTT
NA	TRBJ2-7	TRBV12-3/TRBV12-4	NA	CASRRSYEQYF	TGTGCCAGCAGGAGGTCCTACGAGCAGTACTTC
TRBD1	TRBJ1-1	TRBV7-6	few	CASSSPGTGGTEAFF	TGTGCCAGCAGCTCGCCTGGGACAGGGGGAACTGAAGCTTTCTTT
NA	TRBJ2-1	TRBV6-5	NA	CASRADRSSYNEQFF	TGTGCCAGCAGAGCCGACAGGAGCTCCTACAATGAGCAGTTCTTC
NA	TRBJ2-7	TRBV21-1	NA	CASEGQKVGEQYF	TGTGCCAGCGAGGGACAAAAGGTCGGCGAGCAGTACTTC
TRBD1	TRBJ2-7	TRBV5-1	NA	CASSMRGPRNEQYF	TGCGCCAGCAGCATGAGGGGGCCCCGGAACGAGCAGTACTTC
NA	TRBJ1-4	TRBV7-2	NA	CASSKRTATNEKLFF	TGTGCCAGCAGCAAACGGACAGCAACTAATGAAAAACTGTTTTTT
NA	TRBJ2-2	TRBV3-1/TRBV3-2	NA	CASSPRGTGELFF	TGTGCCAGCAGCCCGAGGGGGACCGGGGAGCTGTTTTTT
TRBD1	TRBJ1-2	TRBV4-1	NA	CASSQEDRGSGYTF	TGCGCCAGCAGCCAAGAGGACAGGGGATCGGGCTACACCTTC
TRBD1	TRBJ2-1	TRBV11-3	NA	CASSRQGGTNEQFF	TGTGCCAGCAGCCGACAGGGGGGTACGAATGAGCAGTTCTTC
NA	TRBJ1-2	TRBV3-1/TRBV3-2	many	CASSQVDSGYGYTF	TGTGCCAGCAGCCAGGTGGACAGTGGCTATGGCTACACCTTC
NA	TRBJ2-3	TRBV27	medium-sized	CASSDRSPADTQYF	TGTGCCAGCAGTGACAGGTCCCCGGCAGATACGCAGTATTTT
NA	TRBJ1-3	TRBV7-9	NA	CASSPRGGNTIYF	TGTGCCAGCAGCCCCCGGGGTGGAAACACCATATATTTT
TRBD1	TRBJ1-5	TRBV7-6	NA	CASSPGQGDNQPQHF	TGTGCCAGCAGCCCGGGACAGGGTGACAATCAGCCCCAGCATTTT
NA	TRBJ2-7	TRBV7-2	NA	CASSLGRSYEQYF	TGTGCCAGCAGCTTAGGGCGGTCCTACGAGCAGTACTTC
NA	TRBJ1-4	TRBV10-3	NA	CAISESGGNEKLFF	TGTGCCATCAGTGAGTCAGGGGGTAATGAAAAACTGTTTTTT
TRBD1	TRBJ2-7	TRBV18	NA	CASSRQGALEFYEQYF	TGTGCCAGCTCACGACAGGGCGCCCTAGAATTCTACGAGCAGTACTTC
NA	TRBJ1-1	TRBV10-1	NA	CASSEGGRGWTEAFF	TGCGCCAGCAGTGAGGGCGGGAGGGGTTGGACTGAAGCTTTCTTT
NA	TRBJ1-1	TRBV5-1	NA	CASSFGTGNTEAFF	TGCGCCAGCAGCTTTGGAACAGGAAACACTGAAGCTTTCTTT
NA	TRBJ2-7	TRBV5-6	NA	CASSLTGSSYEQYF	TGTGCCAGCAGCTTGACAGGGTCGTCCTACGAGCAGTACTTC
NA	TRBJ2-3	TRBV27	NA	CASSLSGPTDTQYF	TGTGCCAGCAGTTTATCGGGCCCCACAGATACGCAGTATTTT
TRBD2	TRBJ2-7	TRBV10-2	once	CASIKAGDSSYEQYF	TGCGCCAGTATAAAAGCGGGGGATAGCTCCTACGAGCAGTACTTC
TRBD1	TRBJ1-1	TRBV5-1	few	CASSLGGQGNTEAFF	TGCGCCAGCAGCTTGGGGGGACAGGGGAACACTGAAGCTTTCTTT
NA	TRBJ2-7	TRBV6-2/TRBV6-3	NA	CASSYSSRSSYEQYF	TGTGCCAGCAGTTACTCGTCAAGGAGCTCCTACGAGCAGTACTTC
NA	TRBJ2-7	TRBV27	NA	CASKAELSHPYEQYF	TGTGCCAGCAAGGCGGAGCTCAGCCATCCCTACGAGCAGTACTTC
NA	TRBJ1-2	TRBV11-2	NA	CASSLGLFLGYTF	TGTGCCAGCAGCCTAGGTCTGTTCCTTGGCTACACCTTC
NA	TRBJ1-1	TRBV11-2	NA	CASSYTGGRTEAFF	TGTGCCAGCAGCTACACCGGGGGTCGGACTGAAGCTTTCTTT
NA	TRBJ2-7	TRBV4-3	NA	CASSSLRGYEQYF	TGCGCCAGCAGCTCTCTAAGGGGCTACGAGCAGTACTTC
NA	TRBJ2-3	TRBV5-4	NA	CASSLSGGRTDTQYF	TGTGCCAGCAGCTTGTCTGGGGGCCGCACAGATACGCAGTATTTT
NA	TRBJ2-7	TRBV9	few	CASSVGASDTYEQYF	TGTGCCAGCAGCGTAGGGGCTAGCGACACCTACGAGCAGTACTTC
NA	TRBJ2-1	TRBV28	NA	CASSLRYAEQFF	TGTGCCAGCAGTTTGAGGTACGCCGAGCAGTTCTTC
NA	TRBJ1-2	TRBV5-6	NA	CASSLVGRPSNYGYTF	TGTGCCAGCAGCTTGGTTGGCAGGCCCAGCAACTATGGCTACACCTTC